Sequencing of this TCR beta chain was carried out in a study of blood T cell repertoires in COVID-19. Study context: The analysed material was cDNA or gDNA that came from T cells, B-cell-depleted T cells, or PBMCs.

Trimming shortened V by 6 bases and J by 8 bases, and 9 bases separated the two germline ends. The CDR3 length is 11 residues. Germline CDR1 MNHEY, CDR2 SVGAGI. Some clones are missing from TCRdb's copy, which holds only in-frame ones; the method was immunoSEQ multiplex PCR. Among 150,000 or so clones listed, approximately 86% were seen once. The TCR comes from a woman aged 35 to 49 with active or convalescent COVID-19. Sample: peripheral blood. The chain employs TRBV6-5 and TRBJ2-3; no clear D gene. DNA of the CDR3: TGTGCCAGCAGCAACCCGGGTACGCAGTATTTT. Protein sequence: CASSNPGTQYF.